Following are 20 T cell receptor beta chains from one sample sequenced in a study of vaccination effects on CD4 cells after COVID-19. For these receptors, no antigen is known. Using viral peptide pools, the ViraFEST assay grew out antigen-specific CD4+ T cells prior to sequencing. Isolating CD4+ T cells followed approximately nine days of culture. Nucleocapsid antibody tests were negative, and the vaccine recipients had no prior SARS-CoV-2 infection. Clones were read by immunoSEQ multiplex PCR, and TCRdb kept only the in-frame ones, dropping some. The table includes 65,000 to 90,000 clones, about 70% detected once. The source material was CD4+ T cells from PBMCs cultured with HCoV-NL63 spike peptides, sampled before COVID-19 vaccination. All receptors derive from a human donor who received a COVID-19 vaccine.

This CDR3 is CASSPHASARSGNTIYF. The CDR3 bases are TGCGCCAGCAGCCCCCACGCATCAGCAAGGTCTGGAAACACCATATATTTT. This chain joins TRBV5-1 and TRBJ1-3; D is unclear. The V gene's germline CDR1 is SGHRS and CDR2 YFSETQ. V was pared by 4 bases and J by 1 base, with 18 bases between. CDR3 length: 17 amino acids.

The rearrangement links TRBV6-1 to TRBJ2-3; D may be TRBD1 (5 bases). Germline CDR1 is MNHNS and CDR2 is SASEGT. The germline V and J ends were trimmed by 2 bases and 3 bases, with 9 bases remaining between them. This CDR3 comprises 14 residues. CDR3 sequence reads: CASSELGVTDTQYF. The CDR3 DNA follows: TGTGCCAGCAGTGAACTAGGGGTAACAGATACGCAGTATTTT.

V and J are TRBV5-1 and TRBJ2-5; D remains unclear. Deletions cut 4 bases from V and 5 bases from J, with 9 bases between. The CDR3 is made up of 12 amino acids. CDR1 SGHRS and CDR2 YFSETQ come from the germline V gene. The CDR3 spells CASSPQMETQYF. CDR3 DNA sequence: TGCGCCAGCAGCCCGCAAATGGAGACCCAGTACTTC.

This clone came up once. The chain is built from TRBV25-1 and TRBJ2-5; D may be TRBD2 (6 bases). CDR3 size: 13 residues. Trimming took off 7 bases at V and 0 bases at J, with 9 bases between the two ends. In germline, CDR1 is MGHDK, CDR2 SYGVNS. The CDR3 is CASNRDYQETQYF. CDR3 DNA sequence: TGTGCCAGCAACCGGGACTACCAAGAGACCCAGTACTTC.

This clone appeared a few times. The CDR3 DNA follows: TGTGCCAGCAGCTGGGGGACTCGGGAGACCCAGTACTTC. Amino acids: CASSWGTRETQYF. The chain couples TRBV5-4 to TRBJ2-5, with D possibly being TRBD2 (6 bases). The CDR3 has 13 residues. CDR1 and CDR2 (germline): SGHNT, YYREEE (reference sequence). Trimming took off 3 bases at V and 5 bases at J, with 11 bases between the two ends. Together with reference TRBV5-4 and TRBJ2-5, the CDR3 gives the full variable domain: ETGVTQSPTHLIKTRGQQVTLRCSSQSGHNTVSWYQQALGQGPQFIFQYYREEENGRGNFPPRFSGLQFPNYSSELNVNALELDDSALYLCASSWGTRETQYFGPGTRLLVL.

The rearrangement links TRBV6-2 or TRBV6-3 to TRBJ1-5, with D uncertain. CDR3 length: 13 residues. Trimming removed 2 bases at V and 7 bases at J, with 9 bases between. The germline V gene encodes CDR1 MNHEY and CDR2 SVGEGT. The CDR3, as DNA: TGTGCCAGCAGTTACACGGGGAACCAGCCCCAGCATTTT. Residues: CASSYTGNQPQHF.

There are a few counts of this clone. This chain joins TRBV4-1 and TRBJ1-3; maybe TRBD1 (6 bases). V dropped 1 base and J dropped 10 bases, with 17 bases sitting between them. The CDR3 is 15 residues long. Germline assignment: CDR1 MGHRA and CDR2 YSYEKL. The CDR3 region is CASSQVGQSIRTIYF. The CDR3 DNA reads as TGCGCCAGCAGCCAAGTAGGACAGTCGATTCGGACCATATATTTT.

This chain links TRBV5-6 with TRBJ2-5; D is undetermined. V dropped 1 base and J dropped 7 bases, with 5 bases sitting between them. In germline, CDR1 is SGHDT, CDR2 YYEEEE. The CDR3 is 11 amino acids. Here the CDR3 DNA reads TGTGCCAGCAGCTTGATGGGGACCCAGTACTTC. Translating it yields CASSLMGTQYF.

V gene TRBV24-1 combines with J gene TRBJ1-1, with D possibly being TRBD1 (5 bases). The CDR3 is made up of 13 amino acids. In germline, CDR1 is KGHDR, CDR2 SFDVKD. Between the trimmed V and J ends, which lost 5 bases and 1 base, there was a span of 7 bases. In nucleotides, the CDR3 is TGTGCCACCAGTGGACAGACGAACACTGAAGCTTTCTTT. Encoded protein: CATSGQTNTEAFF.

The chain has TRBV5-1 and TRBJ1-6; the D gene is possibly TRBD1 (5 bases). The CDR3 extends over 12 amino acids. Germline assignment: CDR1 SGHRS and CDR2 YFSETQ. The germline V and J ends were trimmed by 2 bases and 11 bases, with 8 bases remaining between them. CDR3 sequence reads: CASSLGAPPLHF. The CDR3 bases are TGCGCCAGCAGCTTAGGGGCCCCACCCCTCCACTTT. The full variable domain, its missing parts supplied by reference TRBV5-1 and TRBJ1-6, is KAGVTQTPRYLIKTRGQQVTLSCSPISGHRSVSWYQQTPGQGLQFLFEYFSETQRNKGNFPGRFSGRQFSNSRSEMNVSTLELGDSALYLCASSLGAPPLHFGNGTRLTVT.

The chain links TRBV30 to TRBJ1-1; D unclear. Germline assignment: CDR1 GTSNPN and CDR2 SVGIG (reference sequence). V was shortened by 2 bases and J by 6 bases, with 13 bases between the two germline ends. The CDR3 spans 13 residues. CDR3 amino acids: CAWSLVGTSEAFF. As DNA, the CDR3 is TGTGCCTGGAGTTTGGTAGGAACATCTGAAGCTTTCTTT.

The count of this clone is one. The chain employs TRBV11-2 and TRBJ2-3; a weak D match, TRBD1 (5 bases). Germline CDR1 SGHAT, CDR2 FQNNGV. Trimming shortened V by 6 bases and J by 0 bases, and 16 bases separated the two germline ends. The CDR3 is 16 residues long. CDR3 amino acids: CASRRTSLTSTDTQYF. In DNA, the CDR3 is TGTGCCAGCAGGAGGACAAGCCTTACTAGCACAGATACGCAGTATTTT.

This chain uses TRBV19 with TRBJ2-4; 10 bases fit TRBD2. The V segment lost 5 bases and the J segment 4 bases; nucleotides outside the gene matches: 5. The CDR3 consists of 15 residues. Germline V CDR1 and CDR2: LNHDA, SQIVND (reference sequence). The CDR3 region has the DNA TGTGCCAGTAGTTCGCCGGGACTAGCGAAAAACATTCAGTACTTC. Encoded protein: CASSSPGLAKNIQYF.

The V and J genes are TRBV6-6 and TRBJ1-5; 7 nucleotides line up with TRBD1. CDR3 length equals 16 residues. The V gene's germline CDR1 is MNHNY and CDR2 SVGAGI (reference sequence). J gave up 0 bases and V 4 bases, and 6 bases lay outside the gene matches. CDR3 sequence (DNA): TGTGCCAGCAGTTCCGACAGGGTGACTAGCAATCAGCCCCAGCATTTT. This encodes CASSSDRVTSNQPQHF.

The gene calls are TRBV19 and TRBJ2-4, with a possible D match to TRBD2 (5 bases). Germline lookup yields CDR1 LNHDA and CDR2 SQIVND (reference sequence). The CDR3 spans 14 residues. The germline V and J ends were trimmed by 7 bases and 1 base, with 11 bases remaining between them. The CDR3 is CASNIPGAKNIQYF. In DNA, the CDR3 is TGTGCCAGTAACATCCCGGGGGCCAAAAACATTCAGTACTTC.

The CDR3 spells CASSASWGDKETQYF. The DNA for the CDR3 is TGTGCCAGCAGCGCAAGCTGGGGGGACAAAGAGACCCAGTACTTC. The chain combines TRBV9 with TRBJ2-5; the D gene could be TRBD1 or TRBD2 (6 bases each). The CDR3 has 15 amino acids. Germline loops: CDR1 SGDLS, CDR2 YYNGEE. Trimming removed 3 bases at V and 3 bases at J, with 15 bases between. Filled out from reference TRBV9 and TRBJ2-5, the complete variable domain reads DSGVTQTPKHLITATGQRVTLRCSPRSGDLSVYWYQQSLDQGLQFLIQYYNGEERAKGNILERFSAQQFPDLHSELNLSSLELGDSALYFCASSASWGDKETQYFGPGTRLLVL.

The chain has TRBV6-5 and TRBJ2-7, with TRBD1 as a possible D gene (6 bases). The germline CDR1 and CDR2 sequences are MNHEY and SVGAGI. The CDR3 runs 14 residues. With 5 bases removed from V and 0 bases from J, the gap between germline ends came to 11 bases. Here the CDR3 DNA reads TGTGCCAGCAGTATATACAGGGACTCCTACGAGCAGTACGTC. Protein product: CASSIYRDSYEQYV.

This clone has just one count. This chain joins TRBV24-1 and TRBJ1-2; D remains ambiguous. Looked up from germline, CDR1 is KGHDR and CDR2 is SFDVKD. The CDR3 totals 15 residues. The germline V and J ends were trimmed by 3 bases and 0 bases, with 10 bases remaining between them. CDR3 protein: CATSDPTRANYGYTF. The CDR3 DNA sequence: TGTGCCACCAGTGATCCGACACGGGCTAACTATGGCTACACCTTC.

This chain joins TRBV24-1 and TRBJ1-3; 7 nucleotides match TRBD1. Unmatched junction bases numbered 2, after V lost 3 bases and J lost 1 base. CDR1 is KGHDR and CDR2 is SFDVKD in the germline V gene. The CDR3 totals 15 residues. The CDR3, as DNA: TGTGCCACCAGTGATCCCAGGGGGTCTGGAAACACCATATATTTT. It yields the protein CATSDPRGSGNTIYF.

CDR3 DNA: TGTGCCACCAGTGATTGCCCAGGGTGTTCCTACGAGCAGTACGTC. The encoded protein is CATSDCPGCSYEQYV. The rearrangement uses TRBV24-1 and TRBJ2-7; TRBD1 is a possible D gene (5 bases). This CDR3 spans 15 amino acids. Germline V gives CDR1 KGHDR, CDR2 SFDVKD. V lost 2 bases to trimming and J lost 1 base, with 11 bases between them.